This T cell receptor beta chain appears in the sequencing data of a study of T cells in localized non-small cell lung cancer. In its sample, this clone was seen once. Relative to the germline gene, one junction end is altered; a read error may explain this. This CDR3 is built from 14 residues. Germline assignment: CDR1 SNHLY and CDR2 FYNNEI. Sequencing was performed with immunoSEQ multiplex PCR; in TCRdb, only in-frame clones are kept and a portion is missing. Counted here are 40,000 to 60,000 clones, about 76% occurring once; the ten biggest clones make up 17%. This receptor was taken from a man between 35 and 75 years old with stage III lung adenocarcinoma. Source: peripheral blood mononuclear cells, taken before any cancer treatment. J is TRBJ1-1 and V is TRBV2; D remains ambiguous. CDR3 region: CASTEWFRNTEAFF. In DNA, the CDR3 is TGTGCCAGCACTGAATGGTTTCGGAACACTGAAGCTTTCTTT.